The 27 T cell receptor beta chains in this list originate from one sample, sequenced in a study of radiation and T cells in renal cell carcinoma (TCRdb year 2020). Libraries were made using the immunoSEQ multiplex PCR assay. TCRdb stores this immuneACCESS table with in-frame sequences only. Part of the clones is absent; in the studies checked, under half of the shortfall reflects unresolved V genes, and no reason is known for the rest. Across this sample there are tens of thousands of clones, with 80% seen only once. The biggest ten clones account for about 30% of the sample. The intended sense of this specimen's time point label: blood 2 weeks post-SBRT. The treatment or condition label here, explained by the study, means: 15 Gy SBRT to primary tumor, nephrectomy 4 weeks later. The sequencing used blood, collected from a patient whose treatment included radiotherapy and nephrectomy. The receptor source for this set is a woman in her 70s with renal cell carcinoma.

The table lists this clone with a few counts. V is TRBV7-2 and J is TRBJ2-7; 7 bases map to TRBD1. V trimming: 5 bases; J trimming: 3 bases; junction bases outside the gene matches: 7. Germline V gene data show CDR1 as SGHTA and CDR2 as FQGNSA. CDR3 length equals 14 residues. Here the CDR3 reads CASSPQGILYEQYF. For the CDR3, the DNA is TGTGCCAGCAGCCCACAGGGGATCCTCTACGAGCAGTACTTC.

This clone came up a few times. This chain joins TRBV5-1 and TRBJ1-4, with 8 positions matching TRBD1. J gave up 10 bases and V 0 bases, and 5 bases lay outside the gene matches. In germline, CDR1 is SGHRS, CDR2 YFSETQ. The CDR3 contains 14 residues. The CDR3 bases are TGCGCCAGCAGCTTGGCCCAGGGGGCAGGAAAACTGTTTTTT. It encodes CASSLAQGAGKLFF.

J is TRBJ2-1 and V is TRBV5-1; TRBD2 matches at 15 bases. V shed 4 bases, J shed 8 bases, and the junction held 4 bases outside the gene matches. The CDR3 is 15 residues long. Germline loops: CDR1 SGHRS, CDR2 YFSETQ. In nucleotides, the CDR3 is TGCGCCAGCAGCCCTTGGACTAGCGGGGGGGATGAGCAGTTCTTC. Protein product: CASSPWTSGGDEQFF.

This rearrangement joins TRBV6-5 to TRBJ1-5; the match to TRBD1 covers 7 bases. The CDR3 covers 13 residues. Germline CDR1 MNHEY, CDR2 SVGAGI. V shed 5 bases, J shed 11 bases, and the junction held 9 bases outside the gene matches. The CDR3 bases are TGTGCCAGCAGTCCGCCCCAGGGGGGAGCCCAGCATTTT. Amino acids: CASSPPQGGAQHF.

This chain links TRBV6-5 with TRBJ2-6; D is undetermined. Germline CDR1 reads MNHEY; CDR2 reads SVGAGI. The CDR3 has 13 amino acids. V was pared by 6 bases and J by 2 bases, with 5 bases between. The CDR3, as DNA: TGTGCCAGCAGGGGTACTGGGGCCAACGTCCTGACTTTC. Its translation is CASRGTGANVLTF.

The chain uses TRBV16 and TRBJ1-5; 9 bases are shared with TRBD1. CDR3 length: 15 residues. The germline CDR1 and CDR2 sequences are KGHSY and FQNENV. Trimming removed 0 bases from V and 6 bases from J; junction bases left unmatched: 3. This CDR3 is CASSQSDRGSQPQHF. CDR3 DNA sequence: TGTGCCAGCAGCCAATCCGACAGGGGGAGTCAGCCCCAGCATTTT.

CDR3 residues: CASKTDRRGDTQYF. Here the CDR3 DNA reads TGTGCCAGCAAAACGGACCGCCGAGGAGATACGCAGTATTTT. The V gene is TRBV6-1, the J gene TRBJ2-3, with D unresolved. Germline CDR1 and CDR2: MNHNS and SASEGT. This CDR3 is built from 14 residues. V was pared by 7 bases and J by 5 bases, with 16 bases between.

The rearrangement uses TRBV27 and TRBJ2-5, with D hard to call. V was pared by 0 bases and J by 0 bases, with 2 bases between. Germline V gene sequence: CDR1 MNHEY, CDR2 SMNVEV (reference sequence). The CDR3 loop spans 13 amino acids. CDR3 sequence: CASSLSYQETQYF. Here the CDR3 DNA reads TGTGCCAGCAGTTTATCGTACCAAGAGACCCAGTACTTC.

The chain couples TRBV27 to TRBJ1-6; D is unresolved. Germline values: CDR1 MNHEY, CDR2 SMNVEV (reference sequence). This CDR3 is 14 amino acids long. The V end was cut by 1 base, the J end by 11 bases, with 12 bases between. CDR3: CASSLLPAVPPLHF. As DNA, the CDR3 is TGTGCCAGCAGTTTATTGCCGGCGGTACCACCCCTCCACTTT.

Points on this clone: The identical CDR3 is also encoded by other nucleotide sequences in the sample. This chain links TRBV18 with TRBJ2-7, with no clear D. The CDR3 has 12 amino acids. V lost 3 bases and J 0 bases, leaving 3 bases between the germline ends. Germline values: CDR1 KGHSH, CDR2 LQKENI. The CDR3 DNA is TGTGCCAGCTCACCCACCTCCTACGAGCAGTACTTC. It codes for CASSPTSYEQYF.

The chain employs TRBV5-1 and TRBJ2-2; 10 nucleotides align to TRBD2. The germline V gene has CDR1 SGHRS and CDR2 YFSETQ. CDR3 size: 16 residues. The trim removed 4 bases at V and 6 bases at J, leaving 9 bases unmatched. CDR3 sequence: CASSPARTSGPGELFF. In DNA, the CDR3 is TGCGCCAGCAGCCCGGCTCGGACTAGCGGACCCGGGGAGCTGTTTTTT.

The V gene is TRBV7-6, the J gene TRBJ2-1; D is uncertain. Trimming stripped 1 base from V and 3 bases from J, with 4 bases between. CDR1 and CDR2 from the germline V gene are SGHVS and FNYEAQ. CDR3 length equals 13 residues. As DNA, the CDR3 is TGTGCCAGCAGCTTAGGGTTCTACAATGAGCAGTTCTTC. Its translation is CASSLGFYNEQFF.

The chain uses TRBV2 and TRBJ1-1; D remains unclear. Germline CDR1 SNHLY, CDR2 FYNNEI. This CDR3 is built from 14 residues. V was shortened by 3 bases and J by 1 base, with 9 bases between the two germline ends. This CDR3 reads CASSDPPGNTEAFF. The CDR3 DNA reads TGTGCCAGCAGTGACCCCCCCGGGAACACTGAAGCTTTCTTT.

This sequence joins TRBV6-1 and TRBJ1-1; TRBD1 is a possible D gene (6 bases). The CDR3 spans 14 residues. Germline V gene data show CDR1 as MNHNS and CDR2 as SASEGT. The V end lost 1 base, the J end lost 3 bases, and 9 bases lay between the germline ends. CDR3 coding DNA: TGTGCCAGCAGTGAAGTAGGGGGGGACACTGAAGCTTTCTTT. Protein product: CASSEVGGDTEAFF.

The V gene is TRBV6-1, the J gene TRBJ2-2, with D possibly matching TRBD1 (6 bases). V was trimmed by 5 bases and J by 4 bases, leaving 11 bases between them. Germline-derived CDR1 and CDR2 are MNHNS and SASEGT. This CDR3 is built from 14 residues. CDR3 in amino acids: CASSPGAFTGELFF. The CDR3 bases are TGTGCCAGCAGTCCAGGGGCGTTCACCGGGGAGCTGTTTTTT.

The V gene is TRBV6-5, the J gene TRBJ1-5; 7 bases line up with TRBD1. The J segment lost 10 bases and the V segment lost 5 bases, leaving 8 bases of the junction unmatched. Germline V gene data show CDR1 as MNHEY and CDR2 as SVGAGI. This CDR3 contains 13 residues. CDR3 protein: CASSADRKRPQHF. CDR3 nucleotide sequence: TGTGCCAGCAGTGCGGACAGGAAACGTCCCCAGCATTTT.

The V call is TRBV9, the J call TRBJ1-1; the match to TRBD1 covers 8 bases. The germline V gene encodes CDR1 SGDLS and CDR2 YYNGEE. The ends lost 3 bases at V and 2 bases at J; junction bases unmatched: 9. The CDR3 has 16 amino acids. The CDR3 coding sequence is TGTGCCAGCAGCGACCCACAGACAGGGGAAAACACTGAAGCTTTCTTT. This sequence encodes CASSDPQTGENTEAFF.

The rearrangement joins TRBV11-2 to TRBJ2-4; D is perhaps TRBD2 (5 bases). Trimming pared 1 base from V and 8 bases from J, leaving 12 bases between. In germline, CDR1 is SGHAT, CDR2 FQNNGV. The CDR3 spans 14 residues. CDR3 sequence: CASSLGGPRDIQYF. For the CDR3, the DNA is TGTGCCAGCAGCTTAGGCGGCCCGAGGGACATTCAGTACTTC.

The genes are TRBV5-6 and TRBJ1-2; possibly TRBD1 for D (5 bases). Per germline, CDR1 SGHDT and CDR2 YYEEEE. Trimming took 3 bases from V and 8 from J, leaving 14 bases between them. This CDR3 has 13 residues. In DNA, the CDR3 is TGTGCCAGCAGCTCCGCGGGGGTCAGCGGCTACACCTTC. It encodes CASSSAGVSGYTF.

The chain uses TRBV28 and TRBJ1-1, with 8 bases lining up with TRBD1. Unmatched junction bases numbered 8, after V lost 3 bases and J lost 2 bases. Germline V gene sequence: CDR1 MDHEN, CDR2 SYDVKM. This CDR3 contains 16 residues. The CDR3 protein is CASSFVIGQGNTEAFF. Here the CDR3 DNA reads TGTGCCAGCAGTTTCGTTATCGGACAGGGAAACACTGAAGCTTTCTTT.

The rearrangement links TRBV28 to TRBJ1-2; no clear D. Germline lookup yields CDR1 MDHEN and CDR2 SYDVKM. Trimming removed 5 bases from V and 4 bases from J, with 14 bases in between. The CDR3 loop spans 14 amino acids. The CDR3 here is CASSQTAGSYGYTF. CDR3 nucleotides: TGTGCCAGCAGTCAAACGGCGGGCAGCTATGGCTACACCTTC.

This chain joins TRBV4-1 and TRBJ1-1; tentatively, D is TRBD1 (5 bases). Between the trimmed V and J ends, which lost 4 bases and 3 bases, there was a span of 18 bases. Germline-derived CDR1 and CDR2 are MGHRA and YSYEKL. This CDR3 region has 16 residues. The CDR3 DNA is TGCGCCAGCAGCCTAACTACCCGGGACGGCTACACTGAAGCTTTCTTT. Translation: CASSLTTRDGYTEAFF.

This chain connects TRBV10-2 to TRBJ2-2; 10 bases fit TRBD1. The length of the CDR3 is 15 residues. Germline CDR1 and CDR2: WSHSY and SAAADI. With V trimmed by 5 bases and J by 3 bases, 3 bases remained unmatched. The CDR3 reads CASSPGQGYTGELFF. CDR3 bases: TGCGCCAGCAGTCCGGGACAGGGGTACACCGGGGAGCTGTTTTTT.

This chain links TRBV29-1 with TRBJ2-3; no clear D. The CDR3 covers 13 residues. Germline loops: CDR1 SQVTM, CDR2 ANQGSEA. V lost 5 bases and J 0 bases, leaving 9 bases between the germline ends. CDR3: CSVYIVSTDTQYF. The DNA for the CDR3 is TGCAGCGTTTATATAGTCAGCACAGATACGCAGTATTTT.

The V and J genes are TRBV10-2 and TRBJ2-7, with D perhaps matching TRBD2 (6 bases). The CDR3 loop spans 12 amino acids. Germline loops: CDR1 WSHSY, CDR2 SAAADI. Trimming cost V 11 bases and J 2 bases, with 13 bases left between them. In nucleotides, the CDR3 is TGCGCCTCCCGGGACTCTACCTACGAGCAGTACTTC. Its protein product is CASRDSTYEQYF.

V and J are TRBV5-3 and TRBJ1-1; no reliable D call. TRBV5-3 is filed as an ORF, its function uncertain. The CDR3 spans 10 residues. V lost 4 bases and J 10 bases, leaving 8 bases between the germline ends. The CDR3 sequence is CARSQPGAFF. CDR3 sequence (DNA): TGTGCCAGAAGCCAACCGGGAGCTTTCTTT.

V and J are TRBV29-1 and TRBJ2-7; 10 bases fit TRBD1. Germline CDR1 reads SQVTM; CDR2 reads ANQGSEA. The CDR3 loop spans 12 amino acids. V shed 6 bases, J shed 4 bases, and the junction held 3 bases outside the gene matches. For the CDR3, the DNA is TGCAGCGTCCGGACAGGGGGTTACGAGCAGTACTTC. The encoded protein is CSVRTGGYEQYF.